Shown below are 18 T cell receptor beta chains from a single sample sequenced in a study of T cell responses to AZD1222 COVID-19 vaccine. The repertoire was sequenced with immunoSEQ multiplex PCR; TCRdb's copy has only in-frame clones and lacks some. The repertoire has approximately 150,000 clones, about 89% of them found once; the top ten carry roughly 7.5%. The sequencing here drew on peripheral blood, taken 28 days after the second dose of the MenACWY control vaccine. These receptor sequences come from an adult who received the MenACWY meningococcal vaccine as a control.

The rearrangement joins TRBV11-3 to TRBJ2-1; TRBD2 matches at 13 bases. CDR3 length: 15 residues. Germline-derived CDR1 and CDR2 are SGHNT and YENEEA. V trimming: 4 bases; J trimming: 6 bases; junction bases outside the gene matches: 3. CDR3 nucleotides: TGTGCCAGCAGCTCGGGACTAGCGGGAACCAATGAGCAGTTCTTC. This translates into CASSSGLAGTNEQFF.

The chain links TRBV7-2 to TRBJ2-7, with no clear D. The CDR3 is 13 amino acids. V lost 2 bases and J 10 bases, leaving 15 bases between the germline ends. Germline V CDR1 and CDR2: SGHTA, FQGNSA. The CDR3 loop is CASSLSLSPRQYF. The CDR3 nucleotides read TGTGCCAGCAGCTTATCACTATCCCCAAGACAGTACTTC.

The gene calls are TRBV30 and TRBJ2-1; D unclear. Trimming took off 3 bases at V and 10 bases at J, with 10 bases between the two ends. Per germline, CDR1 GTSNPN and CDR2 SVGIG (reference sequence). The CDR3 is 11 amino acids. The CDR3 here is CAWRSSREQFF. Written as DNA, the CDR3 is TGTGCCTGGAGGTCCTCGCGGGAGCAGTTCTTC.

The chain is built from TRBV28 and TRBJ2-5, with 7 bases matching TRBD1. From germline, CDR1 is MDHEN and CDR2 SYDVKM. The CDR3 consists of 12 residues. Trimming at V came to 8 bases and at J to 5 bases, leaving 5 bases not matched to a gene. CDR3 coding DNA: TGTGCCAGCTCACAGGGGCGGGAGACCCAGTACTTC. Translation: CASSQGRETQYF. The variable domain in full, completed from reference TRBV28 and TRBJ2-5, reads DVKVTQSSRYLVKRTGEKVFLECVQDMDHENMFWYRQDPGLGLRLIYFSYDVKMKEKGDIPEGYSVSREKKERFSLILESASTNQTSMYLCASSQGRETQYFGPGTRLLVL.

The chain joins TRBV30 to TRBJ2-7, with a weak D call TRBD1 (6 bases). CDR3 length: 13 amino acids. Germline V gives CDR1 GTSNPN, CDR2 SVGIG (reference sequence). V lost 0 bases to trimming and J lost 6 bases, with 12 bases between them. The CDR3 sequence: CAWSVLDRGEQYF. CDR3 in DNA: TGTGCCTGGAGTGTATTGGACAGAGGCGAGCAGTACTTC.

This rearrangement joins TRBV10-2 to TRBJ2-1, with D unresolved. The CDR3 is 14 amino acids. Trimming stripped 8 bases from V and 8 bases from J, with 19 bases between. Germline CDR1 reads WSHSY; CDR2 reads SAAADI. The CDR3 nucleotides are TGCGCCAGCGGGGTGGGATATCCCCCCGATGAGCAGTTCTTC. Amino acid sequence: CASGVGYPPDEQFF.

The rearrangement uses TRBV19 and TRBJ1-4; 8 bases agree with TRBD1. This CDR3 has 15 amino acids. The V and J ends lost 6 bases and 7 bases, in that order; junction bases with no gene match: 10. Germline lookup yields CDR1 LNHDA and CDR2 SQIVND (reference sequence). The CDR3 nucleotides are TGTGCCAGTAGCATCGGACAGGGTCAAACTGAAAAACTGTTTTTT. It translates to CASSIGQGQTEKLFF.

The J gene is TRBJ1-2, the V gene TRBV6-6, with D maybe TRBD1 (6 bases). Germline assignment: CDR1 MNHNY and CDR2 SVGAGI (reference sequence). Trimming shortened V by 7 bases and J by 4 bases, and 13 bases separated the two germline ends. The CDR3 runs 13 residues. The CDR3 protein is CASTPGGGYGYTF. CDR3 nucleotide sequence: TGTGCCAGCACCCCAGGAGGGGGCTATGGCTACACCTTC.

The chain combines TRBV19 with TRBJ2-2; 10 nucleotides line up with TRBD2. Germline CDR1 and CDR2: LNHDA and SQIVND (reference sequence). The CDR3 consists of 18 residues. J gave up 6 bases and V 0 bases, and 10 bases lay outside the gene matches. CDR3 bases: TGTGCCAGTAGTATAGATAGGCGACTAGCGGGTCCCCCCGGGGAGCTGTTTTTT. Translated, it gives CASSIDRRLAGPPGELFF.

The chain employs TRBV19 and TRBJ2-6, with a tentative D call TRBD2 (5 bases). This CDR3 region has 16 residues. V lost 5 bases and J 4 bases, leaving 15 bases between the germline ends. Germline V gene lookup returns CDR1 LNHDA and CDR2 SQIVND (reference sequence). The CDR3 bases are TGTGCCAGTAGTGAACCGAGGGTAGCCGGGGCCAACGTCCTGACTTTC. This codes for CASSEPRVAGANVLTF.

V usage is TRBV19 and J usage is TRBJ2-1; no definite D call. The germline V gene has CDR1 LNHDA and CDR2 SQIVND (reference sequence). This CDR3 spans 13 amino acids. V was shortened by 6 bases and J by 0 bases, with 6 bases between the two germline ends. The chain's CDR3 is CASSPSSYNEQFF. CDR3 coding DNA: TGTGCCAGTAGCCCAAGCTCCTACAATGAGCAGTTCTTC.

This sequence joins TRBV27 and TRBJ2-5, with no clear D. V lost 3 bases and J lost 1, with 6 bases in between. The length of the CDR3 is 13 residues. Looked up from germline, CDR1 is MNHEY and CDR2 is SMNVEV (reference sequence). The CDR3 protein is CASSLWPQETQYF. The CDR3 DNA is TGTGCCAGCAGTTTGTGGCCCCAAGAGACCCAGTACTTC.

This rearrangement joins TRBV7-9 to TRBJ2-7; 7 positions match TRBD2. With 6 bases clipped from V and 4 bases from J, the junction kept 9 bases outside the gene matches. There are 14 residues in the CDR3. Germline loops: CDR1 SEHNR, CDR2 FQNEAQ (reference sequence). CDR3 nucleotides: TGTGCCAGCAGTAAGACTAGCCCACCGTACGAGCAGTACTTC. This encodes CASSKTSPPYEQYF.

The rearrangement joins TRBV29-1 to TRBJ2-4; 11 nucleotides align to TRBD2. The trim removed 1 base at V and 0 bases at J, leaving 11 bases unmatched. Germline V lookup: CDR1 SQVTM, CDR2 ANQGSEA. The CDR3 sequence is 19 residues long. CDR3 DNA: TGCAGCGTTGAAGGCATACTAGCGGGGGACACCCTAGCCAAAAACATTCAGTACTTC. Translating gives CSVEGILAGDTLAKNIQYF.

The CDR3, as DNA: TGTGCCAGCAGCGTAGGGGGACAGGGTGGGTACAATGAGCAGTTCTTC. As protein: CASSVGGQGGYNEQFF. The chain joins TRBV9 to TRBJ2-1; 9 bases fit TRBD1. The V gene end was trimmed by 0 bases and the J gene end by 4 bases; junction bases not matched to a gene: 5. The CDR3 consists of 16 residues. Germline CDR1 reads SGDLS; CDR2 reads YYNGEE.

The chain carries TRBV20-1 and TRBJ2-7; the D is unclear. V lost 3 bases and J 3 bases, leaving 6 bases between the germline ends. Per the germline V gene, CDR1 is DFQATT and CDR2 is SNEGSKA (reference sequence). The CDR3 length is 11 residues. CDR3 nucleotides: TGCAGTGCTAGTGGCGACTACGAGCAGTACTTC. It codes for CSASGDYEQYF.

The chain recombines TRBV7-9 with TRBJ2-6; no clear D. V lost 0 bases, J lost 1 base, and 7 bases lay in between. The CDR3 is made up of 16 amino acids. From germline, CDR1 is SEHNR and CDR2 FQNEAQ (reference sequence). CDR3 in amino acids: CASSLAWGSGANVLTF. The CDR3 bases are TGTGCCAGCAGCTTAGCCTGGGGTTCTGGGGCCAACGTCCTGACTTTC.

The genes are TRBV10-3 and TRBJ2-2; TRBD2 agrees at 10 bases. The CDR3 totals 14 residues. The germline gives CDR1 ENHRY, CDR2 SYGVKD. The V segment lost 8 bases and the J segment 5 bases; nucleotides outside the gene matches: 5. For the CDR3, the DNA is TGTGCCATCCGCGGACTAGCGGATACCGGGGAGCTGTTTTTT. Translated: CAIRGLADTGELFF.